The rows below give T cell receptor beta chains drawn from one sample of a study of blood T cells in healthy people across ages. MiXCR, run by TCRdb on the 5' RACE reads, gives a single entry per CDR3 protein. This sample has about 640,000 distinct CDR3 sequences, with around three fifths found just once. Material: blood. The receptors stem from a man aged 55-75 years in good health. The CDR3 runs from the conserved cysteine through the conserved F or W. The order of the fields is J gene, clone size, V gene, D gene, CDR3 protein, CDR3 DNA. D genes are given only for firm matches. Clone size is stated in some rows and not others, as once, few, many or a class when expanded.

j_call: TRBJ2-3
clone_size: .
v_call: TRBV28
d_call: TRBD2
cdr3_aa: CASRPPGLAKRADTQYF
cdr3_nt: TGTGCCAGCAGACCGCCGGGACTAGCGAAGAGGGCAGATACGCAGTATTTT

j_call: TRBJ2-5
clone_size: .
v_call: TRBV6-2/TRBV6-3
d_call: .
cdr3_aa: CASSYGGEYQETQYF
cdr3_nt: TGTGCCAGCAGCTACGGAGGGGAATACCAAGAGACCCAGTACTTC

j_call: TRBJ2-7
clone_size: .
v_call: TRBV25-1
d_call: .
cdr3_aa: CASSDGGGEQYF
cdr3_nt: TGTGCCAGCAGCGACGGAGGGGGCGAGCAGTACTTC

j_call: TRBJ2-1
clone_size: few
v_call: TRBV7-2
d_call: TRBD1
cdr3_aa: CASSPHGTGVDNEQFF
cdr3_nt: TGTGCCAGCAGCCCCCACGGGACAGGGGTAGACAATGAGCAGTTCTTC

j_call: TRBJ2-5
clone_size: few
v_call: TRBV20-1
d_call: .
cdr3_aa: CSAPVTHGTQYF
cdr3_nt: TGCAGTGCCCCAGTCACGCACGGGACCCAGTACTTC

j_call: TRBJ1-1
clone_size: .
v_call: TRBV4-1
d_call: .
cdr3_aa: CASSQDRWRGMNTEAFF
cdr3_nt: TGCGCCAGCAGCCAAGATAGGTGGAGGGGGATGAACACTGAAGCTTTCTTT

j_call: TRBJ2-3
clone_size: .
v_call: TRBV15
d_call: .
cdr3_aa: CATSRDPSPTTDTQYF
cdr3_nt: TGTGCCACCAGCAGAGATCCTAGCCCGACCACAGATACGCAGTATTTT

j_call: TRBJ2-1
clone_size: few
v_call: TRBV12-3/TRBV12-4
d_call: .
cdr3_aa: CASSLQGGPMTEQFF
cdr3_nt: TGTGCCAGCAGTTTACAGGGGGGGCCTATGACTGAGCAGTTCTTC

j_call: TRBJ2-1
clone_size: once
v_call: TRBV29-1
d_call: TRBD2
cdr3_aa: CSTGSSGVLEEFF
cdr3_nt: TGCAGCACCGGGTCCAGCGGGGTCTTAGAGGAGTTCTTC

j_call: TRBJ2-7
clone_size: .
v_call: TRBV6-5
d_call: TRBD1
cdr3_aa: CASSYDRDSYEQYF
cdr3_nt: TGTGCCAGCAGTTACGACAGGGACTCCTACGAGCAGTACTTC

j_call: TRBJ2-1
clone_size: .
v_call: TRBV4-2
d_call: TRBD1
cdr3_aa: CASSQASAGGFYNEQFF
cdr3_nt: TGTGCCAGCAGCCAAGCGTCGGCAGGGGGCTTCTACAATGAGCAGTTCTTC

j_call: TRBJ1-2
clone_size: .
v_call: TRBV2
d_call: TRBD1
cdr3_aa: CASSGTGVWGYTF
cdr3_nt: TGTGCCAGCAGCGGGACAGGGGTTTGGGGCTACACCTTC

j_call: TRBJ1-2
clone_size: few
v_call: TRBV25-1
d_call: .
cdr3_aa: CASSEWQASNYGYTF
cdr3_nt: TGTGCCAGCAGTGAGTGGCAGGCCTCTAACTATGGCTACACCTTC

j_call: TRBJ1-2
clone_size: .
v_call: TRBV19
d_call: .
cdr3_aa: CASPLRREFGYTF
cdr3_nt: TGTGCCAGTCCCCTGAGGAGGGAGTTTGGCTACACCTTC

j_call: TRBJ2-3
clone_size: .
v_call: TRBV20-1
d_call: TRBD2
cdr3_aa: CSASRTSVDTQYF
cdr3_nt: TGCAGTGCCTCCCGGACTAGCGTAGATACGCAGTATTTT

j_call: TRBJ1-4
clone_size: once
v_call: TRBV5-1
d_call: .
cdr3_aa: CASSNLDEGELFF
cdr3_nt: TGCGCCAGCAGCAACTTGGACGAGGGGGAACTGTTTTTT

j_call: TRBJ1-5
clone_size: .
v_call: TRBV20-1
d_call: .
cdr3_aa: CSARRASSNQPQHF
cdr3_nt: TGCAGTGCTAGGAGGGCAAGCAGCAATCAGCCCCAGCATTTT

j_call: TRBJ2-1
clone_size: once
v_call: TRBV21-1
d_call: .
cdr3_aa: CASSVLGVGSLNNEQFF
cdr3_nt: TGTGCCAGCAGCGTCCTGGGGGTCGGGTCACTCAACAATGAGCAGTTCTTC

j_call: TRBJ1-2
clone_size: .
v_call: TRBV9
d_call: .
cdr3_aa: CASSVAGVTFNNYGYTF
cdr3_nt: TGTGCCAGCAGCGTAGCGGGGGTTACATTCAATAACTATGGCTACACCTTC

j_call: TRBJ1-6
clone_size: .
v_call: TRBV6-1
d_call: TRBD1
cdr3_aa: CASTPDRVNSPLHF
cdr3_nt: TGTGCCAGCACCCCGGACAGGGTAAATTCACCCCTCCACTTT